This TCR beta chain comes out of a study of beta chain features in type 1 diabetes. Findings of the study overall: All four CD4+ subsets of Type 1 diabetes patients contained TCRB CDR3s that were moderately but significantly shorter. cDNA-based reads could over-represent cells with high TCR expression.

In the case of this clone: What it recognizes is unknown.

All of the isolated RNA was reverse transcribed, so expressed TCRB transcripts were sequenced. TCRdb keeps only in-frame clones here, not all; method: immunoSEQ multiplex PCR. The table has 250,000 or so clones, under 70% seen once; the top ten hold about 0.05%. This CDR3 is built from 14 residues. The V end lost 2 bases, the J end lost 6 bases, and 11 bases lay between the germline ends. Germline CDR1 reads MDHEN; CDR2 reads SYDVKM. This TCR was sampled from a man aged 25 to 45 in good health. Material: naive CD4+ T cells from blood. V gene TRBV28 combines with J gene TRBJ2-1; unclear D gene. CDR3: CASSLAGGSNEQFF. The CDR3, as DNA: TGTGCCAGCAGTTTAGCTGGCGGATCCAATGAGCAGTTCTTC.